This T cell receptor beta chain originates from a study of blood T cell repertoires in COVID-19. Study details: The United States, Italy and Spain provided the acute and convalescent COVID-19 samples. PBMCs, B-cell-depleted T cells, or T cells provided the cDNA or gDNA that made up the material.

V dropped 2 bases and J dropped 2; count of bases not matched to a gene: 5. Germline V gene data show CDR1 as SGDLS and CDR2 as YYNGEE. This CDR3 spans 15 amino acids. Source study methods: Reference gene primers were amplified, and this amplification served to estimate nucleated cell counts. Assay used: immunoSEQ multiplex PCR; TCRdb lists only in-frame clones, some missing. The V and J calls and the clone size are those of that table, but D and trimming were determined from the DNA. Of approximately 670,000 clones in the sample, 75% to 90% are singletons; the top ten hold 0.2% to 0.3%. This clone was seen only once.

The chain employs TRBV9 and TRBJ2-3; TRBD1 aligns across 7 bases. The clonotype was recovered from a woman between 18 and 29 years old with acute or convalescent COVID-19. The specimen sequenced was peripheral blood. The CDR3 is CASSVQQGNTDTQYF. CDR3 bases: TGTGCCAGCAGCGTCCAACAGGGGAACACAGATACGCAGTATTTT.